This passage covers 32 T cell receptor beta chains from one sample sequenced in a study of cytomegalovirus exposure and HLA in healthy donors. Profiled with immunoSEQ multiplex PCR; TCRdb holds only in-frame clones, not every one. The sample holds 130,000 to 150,000 clones, roughly 88% seen once. Material for sequencing was PBMCs. The receptors come from a woman aged 18-29 years in good health and CMV-seropositive.

The chain has TRBV6-1 and TRBJ1-5, with 9 bases aligning to TRBD1. Trimming removed 5 bases from V and 6 bases from J; junction bases left unmatched: 5. CDR3 size: 14 residues. From germline, CDR1 is MNHNS and CDR2 SASEGT. DNA of the CDR3: TGTGCCAGCAGTACTACAGGGGGCGGTCAGCCCCAGCATTTT. Its translation is CASSTTGGGQPQHF.

This rearrangement joins TRBV4-2 to TRBJ1-2, with 8 bases lining up with TRBD1. With 1 base clipped from V and 4 bases from J, the junction kept 11 bases outside the gene matches. CDR3 size: 17 residues. Germline CDR1 and CDR2: LGHNA and YNFKEQ. DNA of the CDR3: TGTGCCAGCAGCCAAGCCTTCCAAGACAGGGGTTTCTATGGCTACACCTTC. Translating it yields CASSQAFQDRGFYGYTF.

The V call is TRBV19, the J call TRBJ1-1, with 7 bases fitting TRBD1. The CDR3 extends over 13 amino acids. Losses at the gene ends were 6 bases for V and 8 bases for J; bases not matched to a gene: 9. CDR1 LNHDA and CDR2 SQIVND come from the germline V gene (reference sequence). The CDR3 DNA is TGTGCCAGTAGCCTACAGGGGTGGGCGGAAGCTTTCTTT. This encodes CASSLQGWAEAFF.

The chain links TRBV2 to TRBJ1-1, with TRBD1 identical over 10 bases. After removal of 3 bases from V and 4 bases from J, the junction contained 5 bases not matched to a gene. The CDR3 length is 15 residues. The germline CDR1 and CDR2 sequences are SNHLY and FYNNEI. The CDR3 protein is CASSDRDRGTTEAFF. CDR3 coding DNA: TGTGCCAGCAGTGACCGGGACAGGGGTACCACTGAAGCTTTCTTT.

The chain carries TRBV28 and TRBJ1-4; D is undetermined. The CDR3 runs to 15 residues. Trimming took off 4 bases at V and 4 bases at J, with 13 bases between the two ends. CDR1 is MDHEN and CDR2 is SYDVKM in the germline V gene. The CDR3 region has the DNA TGTGCCAGCAGTTCAGGTGCAGTGCTTAATGAAAAACTGTTTTTT. Amino acid sequence: CASSSGAVLNEKLFF.

This chain joins TRBV15 and TRBJ1-1, with 9 bases fitting TRBD1. The ends lost 3 bases at V and 1 base at J; junction bases unmatched: 9. The CDR3 runs 17 residues. Germline lookup yields CDR1 LNHNV and CDR2 YYDKDF (reference sequence). The CDR3 protein is CATSREGTGLSNTEAFF. Written as DNA, the CDR3 is TGTGCCACCAGCAGGGAAGGGACAGGGCTATCGAACACTGAAGCTTTCTTT.

The rearrangement joins TRBV9 to TRBJ1-2; 9 bases line up with TRBD1. Trimming at V came to 1 base and at J to 6 bases, leaving 19 bases not matched to a gene. CDR1 SGDLS and CDR2 YYNGEE come from the germline V gene. This CDR3 region has 19 residues. DNA for the CDR3: TGTGCCAGCAGCGTAAAAACGTTGGGCGGACAGGGGTTTTCGGATGGCTACACCTTC. As protein: CASSVKTLGGQGFSDGYTF. The variable domain in full, with the rest retrieved from reference TRBV9 and TRBJ1-2, is DSGVTQTPKHLITATGQRVTLRCSPRSGDLSVYWYQQSLDQGLQFLIQYYNGEERAKGNILERFSAQQFPDLHSELNLSSLELGDSALYFCASSVKTLGGQGFSDGYTFGSGTRLTVV.

The chain uses TRBV14 and TRBJ2-7; 7 nucleotides agree with TRBD1. The junction had 14 bases not matched to a gene; V was cut back by 4 bases and J by 5 bases. CDR1 is SGHDN, CDR2 FVKESK, per germline. The CDR3 consists of 16 residues. The CDR3 nucleotides are TGTGCCAGCAGCCGCCCGGGACAGCCGGGTCTAAACGAGCAGTACTTC. This gives the protein CASSRPGQPGLNEQYF.

The chain couples TRBV5-1 to TRBJ1-2, with D possibly TRBD1 on 5 matching bases. Germline CDR1 SGHRS, CDR2 YFSETQ. Trimming pared 1 base from V and 3 bases from J, leaving 7 bases between. CDR3 length equals 13 residues. The CDR3 reads CASSLRGDYGYTF. CDR3 nucleotide sequence: TGCGCCAGCAGCTTGAGGGGCGACTATGGCTACACCTTC.

The chain employs TRBV28 and TRBJ1-5, with 8 bases identical to TRBD1. This CDR3 is built from 15 residues. V gave up 5 bases and J gave up 5 bases; unmatched junction bases: 8. Per germline, CDR1 MDHEN and CDR2 SYDVKM. The CDR3: CASSTGQGSYQPQHF. CDR3 nucleotide sequence: TGTGCCAGCAGTACCGGACAGGGATCCTATCAGCCCCAGCATTTT. Looking up the rest from reference TRBV28 and TRBJ1-5 gives the full variable domain: DVKVTQSSRYLVKRTGEKVFLECVQDMDHENMFWYRQDPGLGLRLIYFSYDVKMKEKGDIPEGYSVSREKKERFSLILESASTNQTSMYLCASSTGQGSYQPQHFGDGTRLSIL.

V and J are TRBV18 and TRBJ1-1, with 10 bases aligning to TRBD1. Germline CDR1 reads KGHSH; CDR2 reads LQKENI. V shed 5 bases, J shed 3 bases, and the junction held 6 bases outside the gene matches. CDR3 length equals 15 residues. The CDR3 sequence: CASSSGQGGYTEAFF. The DNA for the CDR3 is TGTGCCAGCTCATCCGGACAGGGGGGGTACACTGAAGCTTTCTTT.

This clone was detected only a few times. V and J are TRBV6-1 and TRBJ1-5, with 10 bases fitting TRBD1. The CDR3 contains 14 residues. CDR1 is MNHNS and CDR2 is SASEGT in the germline V gene. V was clipped by 6 bases and J by 2 bases; unmatched bases: 1. CDR3 sequence (DNA): TGTGCCAGCAGGGGGACAGGGGGCAATCAGCCCCAGCATTTT. The encoded protein is CASRGTGGNQPQHF.

The chain combines TRBV6-1 with TRBJ1-1; a possible D gene is TRBD1 (5 bases). CDR3 length equals 13 residues. V lost 7 bases, J lost 2 bases, and 11 bases lay in between. Germline loops: CDR1 MNHNS, CDR2 SASEGT. CDR3 coding DNA: TGTGCCAGCAAGGTAGGGGTAAACACTGAAGCTTTCTTT. Its protein is CASKVGVNTEAFF.

The chain employs TRBV5-1 and TRBJ2-3, with TRBD2 identical over 8 bases. This CDR3 has 15 amino acids. Germline V gives CDR1 SGHRS, CDR2 YFSETQ. V lost 2 bases to trimming and J lost 3 bases; unmatched junction nucleotides: 5. The CDR3 loop reads CASSLKRERTDTQYF. Here the CDR3 DNA reads TGCGCCAGCAGCTTAAAGCGGGAGAGGACAGATACGCAGTATTTT.

The chain uses TRBV5-5 and TRBJ2-1, with D maybe TRBD2 (7 bases). This CDR3 contains 14 residues. V dropped 2 bases and J dropped 8 bases, with 14 bases sitting between them. The germline gives CDR1 SGHKS, CDR2 YYEKEE (reference sequence). CDR3 DNA: TGTGCCAGCAGCTTAGGGGGGGCGAGGTATGAGCAGTTCTTC. This translates into CASSLGGARYEQFF.

V gene TRBV28 combines with J gene TRBJ2-1; 15 bases map to TRBD2. V shed 4 bases and J 15 bases; nucleotides not matched to a gene: 10. Germline V gives CDR1 MDHEN, CDR2 SYDVKM. The CDR3 runs 15 residues. This chain's CDR3 is CASSSPGLAGGSRFF. The CDR3 DNA sequence: TGTGCCAGCAGTTCACCCGGACTAGCGGGAGGGAGCAGGTTCTTC. The entire variable domain, with the rest obtained from reference TRBV28 and TRBJ2-1, is as follows: DVKVTQSSRYLVKRTGEKVFLECVQDMDHENMFWYRQDPGLGLRLIYFSYDVKMKEKGDIPEGYSVSREKKERFSLILESASTNQTSMYLCASSSPGLAGGSRFFGPGTRLTVL.

The J gene is TRBJ2-5, the V gene TRBV28, with a tentative D call TRBD1 (6 bases). This CDR3 is built from 12 residues. In germline, CDR1 is MDHEN, CDR2 SYDVKM. The V end lost 7 bases, the J end lost 4 bases, and 10 bases lay between the germline ends. The CDR3 DNA reads TGTGCCAGCACGCAGGGGAGAGAGACCCAGTACTTC. This translates into CASTQGRETQYF.

The rearrangement joins TRBV13 to TRBJ1-1; no clear D. The V gene's germline CDR1 is PRHDT and CDR2 FYEKMQ (reference sequence). With 6 bases removed from V and 7 bases from J, the gap between germline ends came to 18 bases. This CDR3 has 14 residues. CDR3 nucleotides: TGTGCCAGCAGGCAGAGGGCCGGGATACGTGAAGCTTTCTTT. Residues: CASRQRAGIREAFF.

This chain joins TRBV6-1 and TRBJ1-6, with a weak D call TRBD1 (6 bases). Trimming took 7 bases from V and 0 from J, leaving 10 bases between them. The length of the CDR3 is 15 residues. Germline-derived CDR1 and CDR2 are MNHNS and SASEGT. The CDR3: CASIKQGSYNSPLHF. CDR3 sequence (DNA): TGTGCCAGCATTAAACAGGGCTCCTATAATTCACCCCTCCACTTT.

This chain joins TRBV6-5 and TRBJ1-5, with 8 bases that match TRBD1. The CDR3 consists of 14 residues. V shed 4 bases and J 4 bases; nucleotides not matched to a gene: 3. From germline, CDR1 is MNHEY and CDR2 SVGAGI. CDR3: CASSSTGGNQPQHF. In nucleotides, the CDR3 is TGTGCCAGCAGTTCAACAGGGGGGAATCAGCCCCAGCATTTT.

The V and J genes are TRBV9 and TRBJ2-3, with TRBD2 matching over 13 bases. V was pared by 4 bases and J by 4 bases, with 6 bases of the junction left unmatched. There are 16 residues in the CDR3. The germline V gene has CDR1 SGDLS and CDR2 YYNGEE. The CDR3 nucleotides are TGTGCCAGCAGCCCCCGACTAGCGGGAGGTGCAGATACGCAGTATTTT. Protein sequence: CASSPRLAGGADTQYF.

The chain joins TRBV5-4 to TRBJ1-6; 9 bases map to TRBD1. The germline V gene encodes CDR1 SGHNT and CDR2 YYREEE (reference sequence). The CDR3 consists of 15 residues. V dropped 5 bases and J dropped 7; count of bases not matched to a gene: 7. In nucleotides, the CDR3 is TGTGCCAGCAGGGCCGGGACAGGGTTCAATTCACCCCTCCACTTT. The encoded protein is CASRAGTGFNSPLHF.

The chain recombines TRBV11-3 with TRBJ2-7; D might be TRBD1 (6 bases). Trimming stripped 0 bases from V and 3 bases from J, with 15 bases between. The germline CDR1 and CDR2 sequences are SGHNT and YENEEA. This CDR3 contains 16 residues. As DNA, the CDR3 is TGTGCCAGCAGCTTAGAGACCGGGACAAGTGTCTACGAGCAGTACTTC. Residues: CASSLETGTSVYEQYF. Looking up the rest from reference TRBV11-3 and TRBJ2-7 gives the full variable domain: EAGVVQSPRYKIIEKKQPVAFWCNPISGHNTLYWYLQNLGQGPELLIRYENEEAVDDSQLPKDRFSAERLKGVDSTLKIQPAELGDSAVYLCASSLETGTSVYEQYFGPGTRLTVT.

The rearrangement uses TRBV5-1 and TRBJ2-1, with 7 bases that match TRBD1. Germline-derived CDR1 and CDR2 are SGHRS and YFSETQ. V lost 5 bases, J lost 2 bases, and 10 bases stayed unmatched. The CDR3 is made up of 16 amino acids. For the CDR3, the DNA is TGCGCCAGCAGACACAGGGGTTCAGGGCCCTACAATGAGCAGTTCTTC. Protein product: CASRHRGSGPYNEQFF.

The rearrangement joins TRBV5-1 to TRBJ2-6, with no clear D. The ends were cut back, 0 bases at V and 0 bases at J, with 7 bases in the middle. Germline assignment: CDR1 SGHRS and CDR2 YFSETQ. CDR3 length equals 16 residues. CDR3 bases: TGCGCCAGCAGCTTGGCCCTGAGCTCTGGGGCCAACGTCCTGACTTTC. This codes for CASSLALSSGANVLTF.

The J gene is TRBJ2-1, the V gene TRBV28, with no clear D. Germline CDR1 and CDR2: MDHEN and SYDVKM. This CDR3 is 14 amino acids long. With 8 bases removed from V and 8 bases from J, the gap between germline ends came to 19 bases. DNA of the CDR3: TGTGCCAGCTGTGGCGGCTACCATTTGGATGAGCAGTTCTTC. Its translation is CASCGGYHLDEQFF.

The chain uses TRBV5-1 and TRBJ2-3; D perhaps matches TRBD2 (5 bases). The germline V gene encodes CDR1 SGHRS and CDR2 YFSETQ. The V end was cut by 4 bases, the J end by 0 bases, with 12 bases between. The CDR3 has 15 amino acids. The CDR3 DNA follows: TGCGCCAGCAGCCCAGAACGGGGAAGCACAGATACGCAGTATTTT. It codes for CASSPERGSTDTQYF.

This clone was recorded once. The chain uses TRBV5-1 and TRBJ2-2; D not certain. Germline values: CDR1 SGHRS, CDR2 YFSETQ. The CDR3 loop spans 15 amino acids. Trimming shortened V by 1 base and J by 6 bases, and 13 bases separated the two germline ends. CDR3 amino acids: CASSLRRERAGELFF. The DNA for the CDR3 is TGCGCCAGCAGCTTGAGAAGAGAACGGGCCGGGGAGCTGTTTTTT.

The chain uses TRBV10-3 and TRBJ1-5; D might be TRBD1 (6 bases). This CDR3 region has 15 residues. Looked up from germline, CDR1 is ENHRY and CDR2 is SYGVKD. Trimming left V 4 bases short and J 1 base short, with 11 bases between. CDR3 amino acids: CAISVEQGSNQPQHF. CDR3 nucleotides: TGTGCCATCAGTGTAGAACAGGGCAGCAATCAGCCCCAGCATTTT.

The rearrangement uses TRBV7-9 and TRBJ2-7, with TRBD1 identical over 7 bases. The CDR3 contains 13 residues. J was trimmed by 3 bases and V by 4 bases; bases with no gene match: 3. Germline V gene data show CDR1 as SEHNR and CDR2 as FQNEAQ (reference sequence). CDR3 in amino acids: CASSSAGGYEQYF. The CDR3, as DNA: TGTGCCAGCAGCTCGGCAGGGGGCTACGAGCAGTACTTC.

The gene calls are TRBV6-5 and TRBJ1-2; D is ambiguous. This CDR3 is built from 16 residues. The germline V gene encodes CDR1 MNHEY and CDR2 SVGAGI. Trimming removed 2 bases at V and 4 bases at J, with 17 bases between. The CDR3 DNA reads as TGTGCCAGCAGTTACGGGTCGGAGGGTGGCTTCTATGGCTACACCTTC. It specifies CASSYGSEGGFYGYTF.

The count of this clone is one. The V and J genes are TRBV6-1 and TRBJ1-1; TRBD1 is a possible D gene (5 bases). Per germline, CDR1 MNHNS and CDR2 SASEGT. V was cut by 4 bases and J by 1 base, with 10 bases left in between. The CDR3 runs 14 residues. This CDR3 is CASSAKGQNTEAFF. DNA of the CDR3: TGTGCCAGCAGTGCAAAAGGACAGAACACTGAAGCTTTCTTT.